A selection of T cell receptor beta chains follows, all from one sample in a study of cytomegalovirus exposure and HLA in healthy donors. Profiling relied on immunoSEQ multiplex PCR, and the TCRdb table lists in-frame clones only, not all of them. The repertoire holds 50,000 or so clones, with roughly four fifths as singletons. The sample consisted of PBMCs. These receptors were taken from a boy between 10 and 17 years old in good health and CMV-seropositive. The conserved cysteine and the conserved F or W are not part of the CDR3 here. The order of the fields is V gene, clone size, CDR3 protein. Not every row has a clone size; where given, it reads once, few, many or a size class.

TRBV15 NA ATSREGSSYNEQF
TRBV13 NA ASRHGLAYEQY
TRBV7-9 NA ASGSTGIGEQF
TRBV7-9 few ASSPSLSWGANVLT
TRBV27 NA ASTTRGIGGAGYT
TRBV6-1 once ASSRTGVPNTEAF
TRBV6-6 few ATSDREQGQPQH
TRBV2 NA ASSAPGTANYGYT
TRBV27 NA ASSTRGGYEQY
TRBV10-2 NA ASSDGGKQY
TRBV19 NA ASRGGGDTQY
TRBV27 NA ASSFSQGARNYGYT
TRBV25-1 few ASSEPGQPNSPLH
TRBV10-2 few ASRQYSGNTIY
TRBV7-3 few ASSLGLGGNNEQF
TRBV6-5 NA ATSTTYYGYT
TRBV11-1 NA ASSLARGTAGAQY
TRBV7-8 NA ASSLGAGEETQY
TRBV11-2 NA ASSPRDFSFTEAF
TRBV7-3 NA ASSSTSGVSNEQF
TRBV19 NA ASSISVGGDEQY
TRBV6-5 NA ASSYDYRGRLH
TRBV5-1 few ASSLSSGNEPQH
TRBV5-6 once ASSLRTGGEFYYGYT
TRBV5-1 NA ASSLSGGAVQETQY
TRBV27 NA ASSQFALGQGSGNTIY
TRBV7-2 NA ASSPAGGVSAKNIQY
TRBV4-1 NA ASSQPWGQGAEQPQH
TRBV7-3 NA ASSLKGGAYNEQF
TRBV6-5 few ASRVTGSSGNTIY
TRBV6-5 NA ASSLYYSNQPQH
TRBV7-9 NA ASRGNRDRVTDTQY
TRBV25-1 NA ASSEYPVGYEQY
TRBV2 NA ASEGGWDEKLF
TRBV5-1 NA ASSLRQPRYGYT
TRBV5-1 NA ASSFETGGYEQY
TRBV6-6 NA ASNQKPEAYGYT
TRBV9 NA ASSVGQGAYEQY
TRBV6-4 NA ASSDGLSGGGDTQY
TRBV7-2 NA ASSREWGVYEQY
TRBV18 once ASSPVRQANTEAF
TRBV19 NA ASSSGLAAYNEQF
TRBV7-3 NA ASSLTSGGAFGELF
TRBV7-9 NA SSSRGLAGDKNEQF
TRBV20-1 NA SAVPRAPIY
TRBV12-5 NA ASGSSGAMSYEQY
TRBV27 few ASSFQGNGNEQY
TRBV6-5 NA ASGTGDTNQPQH
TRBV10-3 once AINGFGEGNYGYT